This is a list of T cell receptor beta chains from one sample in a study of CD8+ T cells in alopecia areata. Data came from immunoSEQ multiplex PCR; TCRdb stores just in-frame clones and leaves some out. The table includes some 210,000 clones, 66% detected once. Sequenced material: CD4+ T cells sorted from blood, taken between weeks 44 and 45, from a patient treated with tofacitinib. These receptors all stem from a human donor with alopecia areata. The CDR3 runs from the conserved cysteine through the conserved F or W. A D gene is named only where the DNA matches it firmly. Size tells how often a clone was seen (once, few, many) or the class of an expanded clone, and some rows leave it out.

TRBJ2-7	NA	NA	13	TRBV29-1	TGCAGCGTTGTAGAGACATCTTCCTACGAGCAGTACTTC	CSVVETSSYEQYF
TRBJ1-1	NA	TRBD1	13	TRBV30	TGTGCCTGGGGACAGGGTCTAGACACTGAAGCTTTCTTT	CAWGQGLDTEAFF
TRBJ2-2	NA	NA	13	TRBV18	TGTGCCAGCTCACCTGGAAACACCGGGGAGCTGTTTTTT	CASSPGNTGELFF
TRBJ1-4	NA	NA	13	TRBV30	TGTGCCTGGGCGACTTACGAGGGAGAAAAACTGTTTTTT	CAWATYEGEKLFF
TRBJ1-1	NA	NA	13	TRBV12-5	TGTGCTAGTGGCTACAAAGGGGGGGGTTCAGCTTTCTTT	CASGYKGGGSAFF
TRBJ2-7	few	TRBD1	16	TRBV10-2	TGCGCCAGCAGTGAGAATCCCCGACAGGGGATTTCGGAGCAGTACTTC	CASSENPRQGISEQYF
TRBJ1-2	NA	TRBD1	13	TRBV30	TGTGCCTGGTCAAAGGGACAGGTGGATGGCTACACCTTC	CAWSKGQVDGYTF
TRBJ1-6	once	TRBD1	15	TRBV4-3	TGCGCCAGCAGCCAAGATTTGACAGGGGACTCACCCCTCCACTTT	CASSQDLTGDSPLHF
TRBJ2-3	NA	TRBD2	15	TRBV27	TGTGCCAGCAGTTTGGGACTAGCGGTGCTAGATACGCAGTATTTT	CASSLGLAVLDTQYF
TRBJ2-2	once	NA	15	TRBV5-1	TGCGCCAGCAGCTTGGGCGGGACGAACACCGGGGAGCTGTTTTTT	CASSLGGTNTGELFF
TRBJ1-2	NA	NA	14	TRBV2	TGTGCCACACGAGGGGGGGTAGTCAACTATGGCTACACCTTC	CATRGGVVNYGYTF
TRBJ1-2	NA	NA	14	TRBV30	TGTGCCTGGAGTGTAAGAGTTTCTAACTATGGCTACACCTTC	CAWSVRVSNYGYTF
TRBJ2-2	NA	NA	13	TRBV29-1	TGCAGCGTTGATGGGGGTTACACCGGGGAGCTGTTTTTT	CSVDGGYTGELFF
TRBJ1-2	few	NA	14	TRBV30	TGTGCCTGGAGTGTCTCGGGGACTTCCTATGGCTACACCTTC	CAWSVSGTSYGYTF
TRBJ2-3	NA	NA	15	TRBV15	TGTGCCACCAGCATATCTCGTAGCGGAACAGATACGCAGTATTTT	CATSISRSGTDTQYF
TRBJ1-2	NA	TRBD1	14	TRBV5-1	TGCGCCAGCGGACCGGGACAGGGAGGGCATGGCTACACCTTC	CASGPGQGGHGYTF
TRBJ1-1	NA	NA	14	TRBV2	TGTGCCAGCAGTGCCAAATTGAGGGACACTGAAGCTTTCTTT	CASSAKLRDTEAFF
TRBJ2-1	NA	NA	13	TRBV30	TGTGCCTGGAGTGCGGGGGAACTCAATGAGCAGTTCTTC	CAWSAGELNEQFF
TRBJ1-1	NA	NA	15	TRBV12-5	TGTGCTAGTGGTTTGGTACTGCGCGGGGCAACTGAAGCTTTCTTT	CASGLVLRGATEAFF
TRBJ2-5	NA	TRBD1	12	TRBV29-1	TGCAGCGTTTCGGACAGGGGGAAGACCCAGTACTTC	CSVSDRGKTQYF
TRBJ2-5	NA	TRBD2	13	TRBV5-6	TGTGCCAGCAGCCCAGGACTAGAAGAGACCCAGTACTTC	CASSPGLEETQYF
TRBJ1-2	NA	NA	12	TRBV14	TGTGCCAGCAGCCAAGGTGGGAATGGCTACACCTTC	CASSQGGNGYTF
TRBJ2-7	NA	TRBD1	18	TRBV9	TGTGCCAGCACCCCAAGGACAGGGGTTGGTAACGCGGTTTACGAGCAGTACTTC	CASTPRTGVGNAVYEQYF
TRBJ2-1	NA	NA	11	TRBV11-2	TGTGCCAGCAGCGCTATTAATGAGCAGTTCTTC	CASSAINEQFF
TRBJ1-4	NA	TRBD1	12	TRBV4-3	TGCGCCAGTTCAGGGGGAGGTGAAAAACTGTTTTTT	CASSGGGEKLFF
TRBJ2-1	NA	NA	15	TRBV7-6	TGTGCCAGCAGCTCTGCCCAGGGGCCTGGGGATGAGCAGTTCTTC	CASSSAQGPGDEQFF
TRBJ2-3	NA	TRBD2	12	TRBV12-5	TGTGCTAGTGGGACTAGCTTGGATACGCAGTATTTT	CASGTSLDTQYF
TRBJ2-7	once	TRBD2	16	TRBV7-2	TGTGCCAGCAGCTTAGGTGCTAGCGGGGCTATCTACGAGCAGTACTTC	CASSLGASGAIYEQYF
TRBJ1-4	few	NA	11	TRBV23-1	TGCGCCAGCAGTCAAGGGGAAAAACTGTTTTTT	CASSQGEKLFF
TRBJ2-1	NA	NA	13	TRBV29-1	TGCAGCGTTGTGGGGTTCTCCTACAATGAGCAGTTCTTC	CSVVGFSYNEQFF
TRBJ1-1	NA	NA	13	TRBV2	TGTGCCAGCAGGCTGACAGTGAACACTGAAGCTTTCTTT	CASRLTVNTEAFF
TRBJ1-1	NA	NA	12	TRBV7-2	TGTGCCAGCAGCACAGGGTTCACTGAAGCTTTCTTT	CASSTGFTEAFF
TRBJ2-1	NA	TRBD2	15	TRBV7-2	TGTGCCAGCATTCCTTATGGGCGGGGGTACAATGAGCAGTTCTTC	CASIPYGRGYNEQFF
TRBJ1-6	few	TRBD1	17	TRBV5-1	TGCGCCAGCAGCTTAATGGTCCGGGACAGGAAAAATTCACCCCTCCACTTT	CASSLMVRDRKNSPLHF
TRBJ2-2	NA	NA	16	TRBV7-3	TGTGCCAGCAGCTTAATGCAAGGGCTCAACACCGGGGAGCTGTTTTTT	CASSLMQGLNTGELFF
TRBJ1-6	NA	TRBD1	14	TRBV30	TGTGCCTGGAGCGAGGGGGACAGCACTTCACCCCTCCACTTT	CAWSEGDSTSPLHF
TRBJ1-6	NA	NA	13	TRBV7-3	TGTGCCAGCAGTTCGAGTAAGGGTAGGCCCCTCCACTTT	CASSSSKGRPLHF
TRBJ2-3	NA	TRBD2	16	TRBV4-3	TGCGCCAGCAGCCAAGTGGTGAGCGTAGCGGGAGATACGCAGTATTTT	CASSQVVSVAGDTQYF
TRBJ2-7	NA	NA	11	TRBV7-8	TGTGCCAGCACCCCGGGGACGGGGCAGTACTTC	CASTPGTGQYF
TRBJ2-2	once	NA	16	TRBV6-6	TGTGCCAGCAGTTATTCTCGTCCAGGGAAAACCGGGGAGCTGTTTTTT	CASSYSRPGKTGELFF
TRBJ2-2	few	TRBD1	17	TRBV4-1	TGCGCCAGCAGCCAAGTCTGGACAGGGTACAACACCGGGGAGCTGTTTTTT	CASSQVWTGYNTGELFF
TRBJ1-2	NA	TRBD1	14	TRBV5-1	TGCGCCAGCAGCCGGACAGGGGAGATGGATGGCTACACCTTC	CASSRTGEMDGYTF